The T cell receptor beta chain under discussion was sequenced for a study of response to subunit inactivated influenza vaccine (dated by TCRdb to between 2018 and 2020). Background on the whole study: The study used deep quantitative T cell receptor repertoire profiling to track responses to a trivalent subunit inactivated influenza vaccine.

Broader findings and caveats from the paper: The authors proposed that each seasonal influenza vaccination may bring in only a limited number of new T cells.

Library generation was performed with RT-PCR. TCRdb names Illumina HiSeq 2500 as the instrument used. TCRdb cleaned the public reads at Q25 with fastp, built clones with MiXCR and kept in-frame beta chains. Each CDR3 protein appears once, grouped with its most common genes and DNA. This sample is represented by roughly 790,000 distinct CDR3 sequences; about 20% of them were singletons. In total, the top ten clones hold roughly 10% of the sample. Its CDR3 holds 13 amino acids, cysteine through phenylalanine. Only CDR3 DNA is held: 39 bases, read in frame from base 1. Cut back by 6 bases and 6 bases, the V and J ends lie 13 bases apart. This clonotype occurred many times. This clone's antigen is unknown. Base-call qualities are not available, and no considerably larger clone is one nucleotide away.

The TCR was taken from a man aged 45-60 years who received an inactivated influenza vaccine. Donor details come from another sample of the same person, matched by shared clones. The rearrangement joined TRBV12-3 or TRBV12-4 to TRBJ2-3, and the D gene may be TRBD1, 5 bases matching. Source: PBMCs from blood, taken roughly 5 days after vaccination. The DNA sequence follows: TGTGCCAGCAGCCCGTCTTGGGGCGATACGCAGTATTTT. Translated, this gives CASSPSWGDTQYF.